Below, 3 T cell receptor beta chains from the same sample are listed, as sequenced in a study of tumor-infiltrating lymphocytes in primary liver carcinoma. A primer matching the constant region was used to make TCR beta cDNA from approximately 500 ng of total RNA. Three nested multiplex PCR rounds of slightly modified ARM-PCR generated TCR beta libraries. Investigators reported that the first two PCR rounds, at around 10 cycles each, used TRBV1-TRBV30 forward primers with a C-beta reverse primer. TCRdb re-derived calls from the multiplex PCR reads in MiXCR, one entry per CDR3 protein. The sample holds approximately 300,000 distinct CDR3 sequences, about 62% seen once. The blood RNA (from unsorted whole blood) was obtained, and germline DNA was also extracted. The sequenced sample was peripheral blood. These receptors all stem from a man between 35 and 55 years old with primary liver carcinoma and hepatitis B virus infection.

DNA for the CDR3: TGTGCCAACACCTCCGGGACAGAGGTAGAGACCCAGTACTTC. The encoded protein is CANTSGTEVETQYF. This sequence joins TRBV11-1 and TRBJ2-5; 7 positions match TRBD1. Germline trimming cut 10 bases from V and 4 bases from J; bases unmatched to any gene: 12. The germline V gene has CDR1 SGHAT and CDR2 FQDESV (reference sequence). This CDR3 comprises 14 residues.

The chain links TRBV5-1 to TRBJ2-6; D perhaps matches TRBD1 (5 bases). The length of the CDR3 is 16 residues. CDR1 SGHRS and CDR2 YFSETQ come from the germline V gene. Trimming pared 0 bases from V and 8 bases from J, leaving 15 bases between. The CDR3 here is CASSLGSLSGTNVLTF. The CDR3 coding sequence is TGCGCCAGCAGCTTGGGATCGCTTTCAGGGACCAACGTCCTGACTTTC.

This clonotype was counted ten times or more. This chain connects TRBV6-5 to TRBJ2-1, with D perhaps given as TRBD1 or TRBD2 (5 bases each). The CDR3 spans 16 residues. V gave up 5 bases and J gave up 2 bases, with 16 bases separating them. Germline lookup yields CDR1 MNHEY and CDR2 SVGAGI. CDR3 nucleotides: TGTGCCAGCAGTAGACTTGGGACCAAGCCCTACAATGAGCAGTTCTTC. This translates into CASSRLGTKPYNEQFF.